This T cell receptor beta chain stems from a study of cytomegalovirus exposure and HLA in healthy donors. Study-wide findings and caveats: What was likely a sequencing artifact was a cluster of highly shared sequence variants. Reportedly, TCR beta sequences accurately predicted HLA-A and HLA-B alleles in most subjects. According to an earlier analysis, most TCR beta V segments yielded productive rearrangements about 90% or about 30% of the time. What a later analysis reportedly showed was that an Asian-associated ancestry cluster had fewer N-insertions than the roughly 670-donor mean.

V shed 10 bases and J shed 0 bases, with 13 bases lying between them. CDR3 length: 13 amino acids. Germline V gene sequence: CDR1 SGHTA, CDR2 FQGNSA. Only one count was recorded for this clone. The antigen is undetermined. Use of 60 Vbeta and 13 Jbeta primers characterized the PCR. This table comes from immunoSEQ multiplex PCR, and its TCRdb copy is limited to in-frame clones, with some not included. Here the sample spans about 51,000 clones, around 85% being singletons. V usage is TRBV7-2 and J usage is TRBJ2-7, with D perhaps TRBD1 (6 bases). The receptor's source is a boy aged 5-17 years in good health and CMV-seropositive. The sample comprised PBMCs. The CDR3 here is CATGTHSSYEQYF. The CDR3, as DNA: TGTGCCACCGGGACACATAGCTCCTACGAGCAGTACTTC.